Listed below are T cell receptor beta chains from one sample, sequenced in a study of blood T cells in healthy people across ages. A single record per CDR3 protein comes from TCRdb applying MiXCR to the 5' RACE reads. The data hold approximately 1.5 million distinct CDR3 sequences, with 35% to 45% observed a single time. Sequenced sample: blood. The receptors originated from a woman under 30 in good health. Both conserved end residues are part of each CDR3. Fields, in order: D gene, J gene, clone size, V gene, CDR3 DNA, CDR3 protein. A D gene is named only where the DNA matches it firmly. Expanded clones are given a class, and other clones once, few, many or no size at all.

D: NA
J: TRBJ2-5
size: NA
V: TRBV25-1
DNA: TGTGCCAGCAGTGAATTACCCGGTAGACAAGAGACCCAGTACTTC
CDR3: CASSELPGRQETQYF

D: NA
J: TRBJ1-1
size: few
V: TRBV18
DNA: TGTGCCAGCTCACCAAGTCCCTCCCTGTTATCTTCGGGAGGTTTCTTT
CDR3: CASSPSPSLLSSGGFF

D: NA
J: TRBJ2-3
size: NA
V: TRBV4-1
DNA: TGCGCCAGCAGCCAAGATCTGCCAGGACCGAGCACAGATACGCAGTATTTT
CDR3: CASSQDLPGPSTDTQYF

D: NA
J: TRBJ1-2
size: NA
V: TRBV28
DNA: TGTGCCAGCAGGACCTGGGGGGAAATTGCTAACTATGGCTACACCTTC
CDR3: CASRTWGEIANYGYTF

D: NA
J: TRBJ2-7
size: NA
V: TRBV29-1
DNA: TGCAGCGTTGAAGAGTCCGGGTTGGGGGCTCCCGGTTACAATGAGCAGTACTTC
CDR3: CSVEESGLGAPGYNEQYF

D: NA
J: TRBJ1-1
size: NA
V: TRBV28
DNA: TGTGCCAGCATGGGGGACGGTGAAGCTTTCTTT
CDR3: CASMGDGEAFF

D: NA
J: TRBJ1-4
size: few
V: TRBV28
DNA: TGTGCCAGCAGTTTTAGGCAGCAACTGTTTTTT
CDR3: CASSFRQQLFF

D: NA
J: TRBJ1-3
size: NA
V: TRBV2
DNA: TGTGCCAGCCATCGGGACGTCGGAAACACCATATATTTT
CDR3: CASHRDVGNTIYF

D: NA
J: TRBJ2-5
size: few
V: TRBV15
DNA: TGTGCCACCAGCAGACAGATTCAAGAGACCCAGTACTTC
CDR3: CATSRQIQETQYF

D: NA
J: TRBJ1-4
size: NA
V: TRBV13
DNA: TGTGCCAGCAGCTCGGCACAAGGGACGATAATGGCAAATGAAAAACTGTTTTTT
CDR3: CASSSAQGTIMANEKLFF

D: TRBD2
J: TRBJ2-3
size: NA
V: TRBV6-5
DNA: TGTGCCAGCAGTCAGGGGACTAGCGGACTCACAGATACGCAGTATTTT
CDR3: CASSQGTSGLTDTQYF

D: NA
J: TRBJ2-3
size: NA
V: TRBV11-2
DNA: TGTGCCAGCAGTCAAGGGGTTTTTTCGGTGCGGACCAGCACAGATACGCAGTATTTT
CDR3: CASSQGVFSVRTSTDTQYF

D: NA
J: TRBJ1-5
size: NA
V: TRBV3-1
DNA: TGTGCCAGCAGCCAAGACGTGGGGGTCCAGCATTTT
CDR3: CASSQDVGVQHF

D: NA
J: TRBJ1-2
size: few
V: TRBV12-3/TRBV12-4
DNA: TGTGCCAGCACCTTTGGGCGGCGAGTCGGATCGGAAGGCTACACCTTC
CDR3: CASTFGRRVGSEGYTF

D: NA
J: TRBJ1-2
size: once
V: TRBV20-1
DNA: TGCAGTGGGACAGAGAACTATGGCTACACCTTC
CDR3: CSGTENYGYTF

D: NA
J: TRBJ2-3
size: NA
V: TRBV9
DNA: TGTGCCAGCAGCGTTTCCGCGCAGACAGATACGCAGTATTTT
CDR3: CASSVSAQTDTQYF

D: TRBD1
J: TRBJ2-5
size: once
V: TRBV7-9
DNA: TGTGCCAGCAGTCCCGACAGGGGGCTCTGGGAGCAGTACTTC
CDR3: CASSPDRGLWEQYF